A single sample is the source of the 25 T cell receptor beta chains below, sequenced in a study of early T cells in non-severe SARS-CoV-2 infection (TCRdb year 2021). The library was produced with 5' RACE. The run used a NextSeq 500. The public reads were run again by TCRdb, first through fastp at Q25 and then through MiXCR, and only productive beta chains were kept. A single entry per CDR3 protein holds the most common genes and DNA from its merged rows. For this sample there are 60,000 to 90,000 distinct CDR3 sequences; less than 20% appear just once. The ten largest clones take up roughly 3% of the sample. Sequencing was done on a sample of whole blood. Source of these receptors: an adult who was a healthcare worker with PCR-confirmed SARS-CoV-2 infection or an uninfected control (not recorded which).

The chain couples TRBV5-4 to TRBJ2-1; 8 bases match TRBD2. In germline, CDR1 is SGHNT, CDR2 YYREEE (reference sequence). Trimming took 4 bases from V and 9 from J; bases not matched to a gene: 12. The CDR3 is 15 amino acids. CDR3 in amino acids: CASSLTWGGRSEQFF. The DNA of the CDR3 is TGTGCCAGCAGCCTGACTTGGGGCGGGAGGAGTGAGCAGTTCTTC.

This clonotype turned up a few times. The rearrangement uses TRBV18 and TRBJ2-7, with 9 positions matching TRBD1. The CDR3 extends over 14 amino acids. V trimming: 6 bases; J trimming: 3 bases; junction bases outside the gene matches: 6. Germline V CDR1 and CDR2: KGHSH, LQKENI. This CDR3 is CASSPGQGHYEQYF. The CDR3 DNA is TGTGCCAGCTCGCCGGGACAGGGACACTACGAGCAGTACTTC.

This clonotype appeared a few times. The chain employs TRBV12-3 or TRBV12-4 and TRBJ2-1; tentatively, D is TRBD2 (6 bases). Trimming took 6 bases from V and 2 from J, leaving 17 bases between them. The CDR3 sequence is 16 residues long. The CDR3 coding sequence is TGTGCCAGCAGCTCTACCGGGACTGGAACCTACAATGAGCAGTTCTTC. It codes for CASSSTGTGTYNEQFF.

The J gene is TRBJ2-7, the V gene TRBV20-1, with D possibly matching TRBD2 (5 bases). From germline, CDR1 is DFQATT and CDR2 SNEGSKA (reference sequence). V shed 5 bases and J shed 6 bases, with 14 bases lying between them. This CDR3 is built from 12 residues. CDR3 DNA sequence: TGCAGTGCTCCCCGGCTGGCGGGCGAGCAGTACTTC. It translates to CSAPRLAGEQYF.

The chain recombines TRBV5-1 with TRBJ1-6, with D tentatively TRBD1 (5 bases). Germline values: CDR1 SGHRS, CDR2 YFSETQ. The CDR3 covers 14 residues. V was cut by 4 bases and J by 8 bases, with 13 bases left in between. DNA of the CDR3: TGCGCCAGCAGCATGGACATGGGGGATTCACCCCTCCACTTT. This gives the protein CASSMDMGDSPLHF.

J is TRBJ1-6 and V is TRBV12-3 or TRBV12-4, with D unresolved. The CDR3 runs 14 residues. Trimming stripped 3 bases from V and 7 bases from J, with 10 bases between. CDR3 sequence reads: CASSFGESNSPLHF. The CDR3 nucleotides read TGTGCCAGCAGTTTTGGGGAGTCGAATTCACCCCTCCACTTT.

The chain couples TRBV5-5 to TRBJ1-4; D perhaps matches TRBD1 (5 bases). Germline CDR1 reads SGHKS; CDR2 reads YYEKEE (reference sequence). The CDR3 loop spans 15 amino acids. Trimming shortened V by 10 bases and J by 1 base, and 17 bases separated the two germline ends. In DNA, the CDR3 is TGTGCCGGGCAGCGGGGTACAGGAACTAATGAAAAACTGTTTTTT. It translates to CAGQRGTGTNEKLFF.

The CDR3 sequence: CASNAGPPDTQYF. CDR3 nucleotides: TGTGCCAGCAACGCCGGACCCCCGGATACGCAGTATTTT. The rearrangement links TRBV5-8 to TRBJ2-3; D remains unclear. In germline, CDR1 is SGHTS, CDR2 YDEGEE. The CDR3 loop spans 13 amino acids. Trimming stripped 6 bases from V and 6 bases from J, with 14 bases between.

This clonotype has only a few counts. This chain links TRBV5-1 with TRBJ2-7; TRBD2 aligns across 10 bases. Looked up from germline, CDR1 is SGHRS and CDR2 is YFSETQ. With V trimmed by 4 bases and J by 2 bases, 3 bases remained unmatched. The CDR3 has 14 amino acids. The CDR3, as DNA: TGCGCCAGCAGCCACACTAGCGGGGCCTACGAGCAGTACTTC. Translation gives CASSHTSGAYEQYF.

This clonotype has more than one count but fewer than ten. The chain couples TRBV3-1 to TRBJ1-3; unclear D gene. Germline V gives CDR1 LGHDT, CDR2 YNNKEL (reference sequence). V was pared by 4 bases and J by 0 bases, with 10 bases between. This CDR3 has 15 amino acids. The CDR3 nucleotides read TGTGCCAGCAGCCCGCTGATGAACTCTGGAAACACCATATATTTT. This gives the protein CASSPLMNSGNTIYF.

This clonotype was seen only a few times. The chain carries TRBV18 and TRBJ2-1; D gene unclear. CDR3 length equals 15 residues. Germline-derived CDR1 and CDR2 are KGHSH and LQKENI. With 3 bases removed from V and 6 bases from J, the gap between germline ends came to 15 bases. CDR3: CASSPQLDGRNEQFF. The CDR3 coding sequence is TGTGCCAGCTCACCTCAGCTAGATGGGCGCAATGAGCAGTTCTTC.

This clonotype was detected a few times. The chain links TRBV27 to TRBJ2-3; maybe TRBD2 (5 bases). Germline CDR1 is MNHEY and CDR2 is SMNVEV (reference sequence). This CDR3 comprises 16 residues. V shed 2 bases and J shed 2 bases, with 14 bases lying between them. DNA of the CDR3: TGTGCCAGCAGTTTAAGTGGGAGAGGGTACACAGATACGCAGTATTTT. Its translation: CASSLSGRGYTDTQYF.

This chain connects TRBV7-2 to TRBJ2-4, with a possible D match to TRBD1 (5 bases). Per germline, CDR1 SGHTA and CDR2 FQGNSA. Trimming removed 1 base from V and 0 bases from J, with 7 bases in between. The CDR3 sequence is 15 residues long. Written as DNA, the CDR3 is TGTGCCAGCAGCTTAGTTAGGGGAGCCAAAAACATTCAGTACTTC. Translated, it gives CASSLVRGAKNIQYF.

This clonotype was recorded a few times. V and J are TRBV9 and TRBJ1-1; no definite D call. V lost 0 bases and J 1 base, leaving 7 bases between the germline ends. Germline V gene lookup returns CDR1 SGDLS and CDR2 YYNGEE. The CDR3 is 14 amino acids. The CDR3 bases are TGTGCCAGCAGCGTAGTGATAGAGAACACTGAAGCTTTCTTT. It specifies CASSVVIENTEAFF.

This CDR3 reads CSAGRQYSYEQYF. The CDR3 DNA is TGCAGTGCTGGCAGACAGTACTCCTACGAGCAGTACTTC. The chain is built from TRBV20-1 and TRBJ2-7, with D possibly being TRBD1 (5 bases). Trimming removed 5 bases at V and 0 bases at J, with 11 bases between. CDR3 length equals 13 residues. From germline, CDR1 is DFQATT and CDR2 SNEGSKA (reference sequence).

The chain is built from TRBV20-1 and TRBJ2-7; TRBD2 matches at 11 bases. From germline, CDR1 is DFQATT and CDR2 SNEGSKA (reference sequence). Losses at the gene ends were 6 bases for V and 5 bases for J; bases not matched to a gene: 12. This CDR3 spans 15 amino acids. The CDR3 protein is CSAIEGSGRADEQYF. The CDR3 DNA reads TGCAGTGCCATAGAGGGTAGCGGGAGGGCCGACGAGCAGTACTTC.

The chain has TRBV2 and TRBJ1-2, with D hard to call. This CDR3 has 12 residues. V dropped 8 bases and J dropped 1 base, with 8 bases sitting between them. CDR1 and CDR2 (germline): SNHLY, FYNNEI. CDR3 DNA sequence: TGTGCCAGCCGCAGGATTAACTATGGCTACACCTTC. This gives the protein CASRRINYGYTF.

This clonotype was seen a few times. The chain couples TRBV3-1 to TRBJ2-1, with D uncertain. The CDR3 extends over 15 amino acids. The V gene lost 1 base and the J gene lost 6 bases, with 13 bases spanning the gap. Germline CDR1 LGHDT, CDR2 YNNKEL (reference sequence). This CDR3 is CASSQVLASINEQFF. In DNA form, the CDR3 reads TGTGCCAGCAGCCAAGTACTGGCTAGTATCAATGAGCAGTTCTTC.

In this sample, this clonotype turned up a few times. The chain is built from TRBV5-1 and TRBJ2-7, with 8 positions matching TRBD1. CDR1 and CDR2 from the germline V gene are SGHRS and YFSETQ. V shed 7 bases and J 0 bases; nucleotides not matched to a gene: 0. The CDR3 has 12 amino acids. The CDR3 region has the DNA TGCGCCAGCGGGACAGGCTCCTACGAGCAGTACTTC. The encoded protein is CASGTGSYEQYF.

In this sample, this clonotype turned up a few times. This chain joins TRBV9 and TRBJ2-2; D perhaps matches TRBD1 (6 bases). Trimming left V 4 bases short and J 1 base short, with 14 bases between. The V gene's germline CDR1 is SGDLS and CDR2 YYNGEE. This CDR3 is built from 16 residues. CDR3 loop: CASSPTMDRNTGELFF. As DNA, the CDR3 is TGTGCCAGCAGCCCGACGATGGACAGGAACACCGGGGAGCTGTTTTTT.

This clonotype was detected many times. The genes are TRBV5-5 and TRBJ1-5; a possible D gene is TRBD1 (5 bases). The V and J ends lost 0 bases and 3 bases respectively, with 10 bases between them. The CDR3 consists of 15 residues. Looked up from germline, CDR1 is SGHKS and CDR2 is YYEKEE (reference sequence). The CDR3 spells CASSLAWGYNQPQHF. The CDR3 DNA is TGTGCCAGCAGCTTGGCTTGGGGCTACAATCAGCCCCAGCATTTT. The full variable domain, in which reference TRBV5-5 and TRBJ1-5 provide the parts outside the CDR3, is DAGVTQSPTHLIKTRGQQVTLRCSPISGHKSVSWYQQVLGQGPQFIFQYYEKEERGRGNFPDRFSARQFPNYSSELNVNALLLGDSALYLCASSLAWGYNQPQHFGDGTRLSIL.

CDR3 nucleotides: TGTGCCACCAGTGACCCCAAGGTTGAGAAGACCCAGTACTTC. Its translation is CATSDPKVEKTQYF. The rearrangement links TRBV24-1 to TRBJ2-5; D not certain. The CDR3 has 14 residues. Germline-derived CDR1 and CDR2 are KGHDR and SFDVKD. Trimming cost V 4 bases and J 6 bases, with 14 bases left between them.

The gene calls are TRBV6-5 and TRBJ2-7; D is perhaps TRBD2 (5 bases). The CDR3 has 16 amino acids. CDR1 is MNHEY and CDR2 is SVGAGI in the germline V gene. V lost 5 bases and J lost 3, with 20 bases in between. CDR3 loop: CASSREGRAMSYEQYF. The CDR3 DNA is TGTGCCAGCAGTAGAGAGGGCCGGGCCATGAGCTACGAGCAGTACTTC.

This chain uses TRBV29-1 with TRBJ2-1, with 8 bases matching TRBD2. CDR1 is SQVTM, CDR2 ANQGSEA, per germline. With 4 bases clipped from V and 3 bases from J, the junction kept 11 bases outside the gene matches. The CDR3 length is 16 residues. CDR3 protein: CSVAPFGRDLYNEQFF. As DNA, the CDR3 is TGCAGCGTTGCTCCTTTCGGGAGGGACCTCTACAATGAGCAGTTCTTC.

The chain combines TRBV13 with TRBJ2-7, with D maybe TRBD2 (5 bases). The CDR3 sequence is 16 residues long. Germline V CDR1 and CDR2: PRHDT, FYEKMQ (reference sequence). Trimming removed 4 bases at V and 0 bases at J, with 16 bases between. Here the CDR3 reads CASSSPGEKPSYEQYF. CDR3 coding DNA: TGTGCCAGCAGCTCCCCCGGGGAGAAGCCCTCCTACGAGCAGTACTTC.